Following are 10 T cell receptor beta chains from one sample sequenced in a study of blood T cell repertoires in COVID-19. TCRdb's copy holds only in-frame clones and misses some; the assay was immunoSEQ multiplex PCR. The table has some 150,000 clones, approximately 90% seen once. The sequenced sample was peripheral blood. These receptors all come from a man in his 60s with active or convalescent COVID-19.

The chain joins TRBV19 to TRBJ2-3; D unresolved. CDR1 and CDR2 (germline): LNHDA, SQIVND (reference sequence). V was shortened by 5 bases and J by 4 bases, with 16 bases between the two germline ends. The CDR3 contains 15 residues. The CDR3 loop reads CASSYPYSSADTQYF. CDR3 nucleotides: TGTGCCAGTAGTTATCCTTACTCTAGTGCAGATACGCAGTATTTT. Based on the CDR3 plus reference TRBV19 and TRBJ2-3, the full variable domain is DGGITQSPKYLFRKEGQNVTLSCEQNLNHDAMYWYRQDPGQGLRLIYYSQIVNDFQKGDIAEGYSVSREKKESFPLTVTSAQKNPTAFYLCASSYPYSSADTQYFGPGTRLTVL.

This CDR3 reads CASSEWRDNQPQHF. CDR3 coding DNA: TGTGCCAGCAGTGAATGGAGGGACAATCAGCCCCAGCATTTT. The chain links TRBV2 to TRBJ1-5; no clear D. From germline, CDR1 is SNHLY and CDR2 FYNNEI. Trimming stripped 2 bases from V and 3 bases from J, with 8 bases between. The CDR3 loop spans 14 amino acids.

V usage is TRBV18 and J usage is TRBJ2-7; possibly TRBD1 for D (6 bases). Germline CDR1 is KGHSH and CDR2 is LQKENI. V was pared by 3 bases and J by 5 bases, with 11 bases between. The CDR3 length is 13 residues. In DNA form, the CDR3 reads TGTGCCAGCTCACCCTCCACAGGGCACGAGCAGTACTTC. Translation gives CASSPSTGHEQYF.

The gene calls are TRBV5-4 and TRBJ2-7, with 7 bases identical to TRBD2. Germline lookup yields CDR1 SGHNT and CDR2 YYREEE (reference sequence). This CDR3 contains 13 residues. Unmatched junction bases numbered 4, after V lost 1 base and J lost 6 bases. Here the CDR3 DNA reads TGTGCCAGCAGCTTGCGCGGGGGAGGCGAGCAGTACTTC. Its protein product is CASSLRGGGEQYF.

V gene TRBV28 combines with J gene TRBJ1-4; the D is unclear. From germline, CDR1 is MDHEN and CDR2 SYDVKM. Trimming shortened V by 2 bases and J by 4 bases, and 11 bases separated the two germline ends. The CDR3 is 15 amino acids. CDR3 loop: CASSLIQALNEKLFF. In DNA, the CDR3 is TGTGCCAGCAGTTTAATTCAGGCCCTTAATGAAAAACTGTTTTTT.

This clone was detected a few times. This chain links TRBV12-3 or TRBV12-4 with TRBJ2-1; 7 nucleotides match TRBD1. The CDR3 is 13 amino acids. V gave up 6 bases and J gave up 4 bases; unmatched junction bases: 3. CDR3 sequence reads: CASSLDRYNEQFF. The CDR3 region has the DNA TGTGCCAGCAGCCTGGACAGGTACAATGAGCAGTTCTTC.

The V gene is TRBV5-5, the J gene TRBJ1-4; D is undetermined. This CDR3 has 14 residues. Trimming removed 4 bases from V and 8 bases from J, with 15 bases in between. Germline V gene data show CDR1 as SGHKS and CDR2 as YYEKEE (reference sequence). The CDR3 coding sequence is TGTGCCAGCAGCCCACGGTACAGAGACGAAAAACTGTTTTTT. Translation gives CASSPRYRDEKLFF.

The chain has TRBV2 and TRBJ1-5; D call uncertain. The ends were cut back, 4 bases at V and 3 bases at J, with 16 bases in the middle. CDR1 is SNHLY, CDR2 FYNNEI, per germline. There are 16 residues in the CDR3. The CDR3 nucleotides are TGTGCCAGCAGTGCGATTACATCAGTTTACAATCAGCCCCAGCATTTT. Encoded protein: CASSAITSVYNQPQHF. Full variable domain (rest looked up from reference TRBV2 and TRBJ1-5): EPEVTQTPSHQVTQMGQEVILRCVPISNHLYFYWYRQILGQKVEFLVSFYNNEISEKSEIFDDQFSVERPDGSNFTLKIRSTKLEDSAMYFCASSAITSVYNQPQHFGDGTRLSIL.

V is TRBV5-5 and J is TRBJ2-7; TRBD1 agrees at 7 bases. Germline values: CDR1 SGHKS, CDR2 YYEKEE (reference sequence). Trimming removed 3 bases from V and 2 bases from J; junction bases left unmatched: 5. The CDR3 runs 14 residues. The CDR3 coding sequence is TGTGCCAGCAGCTCAGGACAGGCCCCCTACGAGCAGTACTTC. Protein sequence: CASSSGQAPYEQYF. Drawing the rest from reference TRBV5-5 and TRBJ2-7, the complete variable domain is DAGVTQSPTHLIKTRGQQVTLRCSPISGHKSVSWYQQVLGQGPQFIFQYYEKEERGRGNFPDRFSARQFPNYSSELNVNALLLGDSALYLCASSSGQAPYEQYFGPGTRLTVT.

This CDR3 is CASSLPGQGAPPLHF. The CDR3 nucleotides are TGTGCCAGCAGCTTGCCGGGACAGGGGGCCCCACCCCTCCACTTT. The rearrangement uses TRBV5-8 and TRBJ1-6, with TRBD1 matching 12 bases. The J segment lost 11 bases and the V segment lost 1 base, leaving 4 bases of the junction unmatched. The CDR3 has 15 amino acids. The germline V gene encodes CDR1 SGHTS and CDR2 YDEGEE.